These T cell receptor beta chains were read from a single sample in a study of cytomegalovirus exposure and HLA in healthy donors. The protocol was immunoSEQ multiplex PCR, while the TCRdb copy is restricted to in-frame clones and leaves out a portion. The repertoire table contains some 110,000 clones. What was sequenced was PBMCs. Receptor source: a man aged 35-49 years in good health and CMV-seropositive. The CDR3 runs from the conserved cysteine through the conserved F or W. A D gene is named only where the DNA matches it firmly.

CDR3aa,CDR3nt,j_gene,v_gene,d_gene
CASIPLAGGPGGELFF,TGTGCCAGCATTCCTCTAGCGGGAGGGCCTGGCGGGGAGCTGTTTTTT,TRBJ2-2,TRBV6-6,TRBD2
CATSRDETAGYEQYF,TGTGCCACCAGCAGAGATGAGACAGCGGGCTACGAGCAGTACTTC,TRBJ2-7,TRBV15,-
CASSIVPAGEYNEQFF,TGTGCCAGTAGTATAGTACCAGCGGGAGAGTACAATGAGCAGTTCTTC,TRBJ2-1,TRBV19,TRBD2
CASTLLGGQPQHF,TGTGCCAGCACCCTCTTGGGGGGACAGCCCCAGCATTTT,TRBJ1-5,TRBV28,-
CASSQEASGALSEQYF,TGTGCCAGCAGCCAAGAAGCTAGCGGGGCTTTGAGTGAGCAGTACTTC,TRBJ2-7,TRBV4-2,TRBD2
CASSHGTSGTDEQYF,TGTGCCAGCAGCCATGGGACTAGCGGGACAGACGAGCAGTACTTC,TRBJ2-7,TRBV21-1,-
CASSGRVEAYGYTF,TGTGCCAGCAGCGGCAGGGTAGAGGCCTATGGCTACACCTTC,TRBJ1-2,TRBV9,-
CASSQGTANTEAFF,TGCGCCAGCAGCCAGGGGACAGCTAACACTGAAGCTTTCTTT,TRBJ1-1,TRBV4-3,TRBD1
CASSFSDRGYEQYF,TGCGCCAGCAGCTTTTCCGACAGGGGGTACGAGCAGTACTTC,TRBJ2-7,TRBV5-1,TRBD1
CASSQVPAGGKNEQYF,TGCGCCAGCAGCCAAGTTCCAGCGGGAGGCAAGAACGAGCAGTACTTC,TRBJ2-7,TRBV4-1,TRBD2
CASSFDRGLYSNQPQHF,TGTGCCAGCAGCTTTGACAGGGGACTTTATAGCAATCAGCCCCAGCATTTT,TRBJ1-5,TRBV7-9,TRBD1
CASSLWGGVSNQPQHF,TGTGCCAGCAGTTTATGGGGAGGGGTGAGCAATCAGCCCCAGCATTTT,TRBJ1-5,TRBV28,-
CASSLGLAASTDTQYF,TGCGCCAGCAGCCTGGGACTAGCAGCTAGCACAGATACGCAGTATTTT,TRBJ2-3,TRBV4-1,TRBD2
CASSLMGAGAGELFF,TGTGCCAGCAGTTTAATGGGGGCGGGAGCCGGGGAGCTGTTTTTT,TRBJ2-2,TRBV27,-
CASSGDSIYEQFF,TGTGCCAGCAGTGGCGACAGTATCTATGAGCAGTTCTTC,TRBJ2-1,TRBV6-1,-
CATSREGTAEEQYF,TGTGCCACCAGCAGAGAAGGGACAGCAGAAGAGCAGTACTTC,TRBJ2-5,TRBV15,TRBD1
CASSPTVNYEQYF,TGTGCCAGCTCACCGACAGTTAACTACGAGCAGTACTTC,TRBJ2-7,TRBV18,-
CASAGRGPWETQYF,TGCGCCAGCGCGGGCAGGGGGCCGTGGGAGACCCAGTACTTC,TRBJ2-5,TRBV5-1,TRBD1
CASSSGSGETQYF,TGTGCCAGCAGCTCCGGATCGGGGGAGACCCAGTACTTC,TRBJ2-5,TRBV7-3,-
CASSVGGQGAGEQYF,TGTGCCAGCAGCGTGGGGGGGCAGGGGGCGGGCGAGCAGTACTTC,TRBJ2-7,TRBV4-2,-
CASSQDGAGGAYEQYF,TGCGCCAGCAGCCAAGATGGAGCGGGAGGAGCCTACGAGCAGTACTTC,TRBJ2-7,TRBV4-3,TRBD2
CASSEAHGGHSYEQYF,TGTGCCAGCAGTGAAGCGCATGGGGGCCATTCCTACGAGCAGTACTTC,TRBJ2-7,TRBV6-1,-
CASSESGQLTGNEQFF,TGCGCCAGCAGTGAGTCTGGGCAGCTGACAGGCAATGAGCAGTTCTTC,TRBJ2-1,TRBV10-1,-
CASSEGGGRAIYEQYF,TGTGCCAGCAGTGAAGGGGGCGGGAGGGCCATCTACGAGCAGTACTTC,TRBJ2-7,TRBV2,TRBD2
CASSSSSDYRGTQYF,TGTGCCAGCAGCTCAAGTAGCGACTACCGGGGTACGCAGTATTTT,TRBJ2-3,TRBV11-2,-
CASSLPGGMNTEAFF,TGCGCCAGCAGCTTGCCAGGGGGCATGAACACTGAAGCTTTCTTT,TRBJ1-1,TRBV5-1,TRBD1
CASSGHRDRGARVQETQYF,TGCGCCAGCAGTGGTCACCGGGACAGAGGGGCCAGGGTCCAAGAGACCCAGTACTTC,TRBJ2-5,TRBV10-1,TRBD1
CASSSGQRSVLLSGNTIYF,TGTGCCAGCAGCTCCGGACAGCGCTCGGTTTTACTCTCTGGAAACACCATATATTTT,TRBJ1-3,TRBV7-9,-
CASSVSGLEKTQYF,TGTGCCAGCAGCGTATCAGGACTAGAAAAGACCCAGTACTTC,TRBJ2-5,TRBV9,TRBD2
CASSFQGTDTQYF,TGTGCCAGCAGCTTCCAGGGCACAGATACGCAGTATTTT,TRBJ2-3,TRBV7-9,-